The subject of this entry is one T cell receptor beta chain. The sample originates from a study of blood T cell repertoires in COVID-19. Sequencing was performed with immunoSEQ multiplex PCR; in TCRdb, only in-frame clones are kept and a portion is missing. The sample consists of about 190,000 clones, more than 60% of them appearing once. The CDR3 consists of 13 residues. Germline-derived CDR1 and CDR2 are GTSNPN and SVGIG (reference sequence). The rearrangement uses TRBV30 and TRBJ2-6; the D gene is possibly TRBD2 (5 bases). This TCR was sampled from a man aged 45-65 years who had recovered from COVID-19. Sequencing was performed on peripheral blood. In DNA form, the CDR3 reads TGTGCTGCACGGGGATCTGGGGCCAACGTCCTGACTTTC. Translated: CAARGSGANVLTF.